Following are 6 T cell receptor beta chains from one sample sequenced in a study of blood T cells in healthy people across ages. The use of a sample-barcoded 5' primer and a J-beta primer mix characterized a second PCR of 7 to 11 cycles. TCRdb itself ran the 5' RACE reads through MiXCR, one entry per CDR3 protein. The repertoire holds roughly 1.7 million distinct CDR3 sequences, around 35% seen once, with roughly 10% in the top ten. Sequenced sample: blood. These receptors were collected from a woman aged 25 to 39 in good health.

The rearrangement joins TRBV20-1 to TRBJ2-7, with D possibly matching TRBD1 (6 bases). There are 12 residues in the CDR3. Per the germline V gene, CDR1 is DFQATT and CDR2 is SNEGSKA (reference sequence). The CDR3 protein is CRANGGGDEQYF. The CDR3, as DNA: TGCAGGGCCAATGGTGGGGGCGACGAGCAGTACTTC.

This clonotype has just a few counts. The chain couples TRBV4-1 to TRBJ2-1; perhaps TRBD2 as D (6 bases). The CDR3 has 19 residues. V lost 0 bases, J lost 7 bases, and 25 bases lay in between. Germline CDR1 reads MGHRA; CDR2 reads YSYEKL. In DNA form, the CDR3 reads TGCGCCAGCAGCCAAGAATTATGGCTAGCGTCCTCGTTACAGAATGAGCAGTTCTTC. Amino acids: CASSQELWLASSLQNEQFF.

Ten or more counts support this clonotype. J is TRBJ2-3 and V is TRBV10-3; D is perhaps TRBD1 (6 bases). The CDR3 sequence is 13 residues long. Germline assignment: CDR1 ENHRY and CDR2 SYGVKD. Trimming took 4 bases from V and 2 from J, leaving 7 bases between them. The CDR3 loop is CAISGDITDTQYF. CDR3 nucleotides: TGTGCCATCAGTGGGGACATCACAGATACGCAGTATTTT.

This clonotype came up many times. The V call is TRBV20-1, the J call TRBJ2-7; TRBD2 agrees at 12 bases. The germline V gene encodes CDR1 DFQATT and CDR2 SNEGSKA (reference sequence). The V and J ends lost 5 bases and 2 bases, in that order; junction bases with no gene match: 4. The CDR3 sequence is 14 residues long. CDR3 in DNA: TGCAGTGCTGCGACTAGCGGGGGAACCTACGAGCAGTACTTC. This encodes CSAATSGGTYEQYF.

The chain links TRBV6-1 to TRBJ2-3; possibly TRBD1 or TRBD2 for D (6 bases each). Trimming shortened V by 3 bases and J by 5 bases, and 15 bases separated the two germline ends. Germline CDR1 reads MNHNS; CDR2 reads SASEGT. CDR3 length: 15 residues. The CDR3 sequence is CASSDRGLRGDTQYF. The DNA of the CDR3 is TGTGCCAGCAGTGACCGGGGGCTCAGGGGAGATACGCAGTATTTT.

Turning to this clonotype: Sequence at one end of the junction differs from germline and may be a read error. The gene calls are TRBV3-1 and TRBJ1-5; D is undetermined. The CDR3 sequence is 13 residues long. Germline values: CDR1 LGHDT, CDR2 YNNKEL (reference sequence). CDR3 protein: CASSQGEHQPQHF. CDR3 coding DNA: TGTGCCAGCAGCCAAGGAGAGCATCAACCCCAGCATTTT.